These T cell receptor beta chains were read from a single sample in a study of T cells after posttransplantation cyclophosphamide. Sequencing was performed with immunoSEQ multiplex PCR; in TCRdb, only in-frame clones are kept and a portion is missing. The data list around 35,000 clones, none observed once; 6.7% falls to the top ten. The sequenced material came from PBMCs. These receptors were taken from a woman aged 50 to 60 in good health and a related stem cell transplant donor. Each CDR3 is given with its conserved first and last residue. Each record gives: D gene, clone size, V gene, J gene, CDR3 protein, CDR3 DNA. The D gene is left open where the match is weak. The size of a clone is reported for some rows only, either as once, few or many, or as a class for expanded clones.

TRBD1	many	TRBV18	TRBJ1-5	CASSPGQGADQPQHF	TGTGCCAGCTCCCCGGGACAGGGGGCCGATCAGCCCCAGCATTTT
TRBD2	many	TRBV9	TRBJ2-2	CASSADPWTSGSELFF	TGTGCCAGCAGCGCCGATCCCTGGACTAGCGGGTCGGAGCTGTTTTTT
-	many	TRBV5-1	TRBJ1-5	CASSLSQDQPQHF	TGCGCCAGCAGCTTATCACAGGATCAGCCCCAGCATTTT
TRBD1	few	TRBV2	TRBJ1-2	CASGTVAFYGYTF	TGTGCCAGCGGGACAGTTGCCTTTTATGGCTACACCTTC
TRBD2	many	TRBV12-5	TRBJ2-1	CASGFQSGVKTNEQFF	TGTGCTAGTGGTTTCCAAAGCGGGGTAAAAACCAATGAGCAGTTCTTC
TRBD1	many	TRBV6-5	TRBJ1-2	CASSWTGAYGYTF	TGTGCCAGCAGTTGGACAGGGGCATATGGCTACACCTTC
TRBD1	many	TRBV6-2/TRBV6-3	TRBJ2-7	CASTSIRDRPRKQYF	TGTGCCAGCACCTCAATCCGGGACAGGCCTAGGAAGCAGTACTTC
-	many	TRBV9	TRBJ2-1	CASTTGSSYNEQFF	TGTGCCAGCACCACAGGGTCTTCCTACAATGAGCAGTTCTTC
-	-	TRBV29-1	TRBJ2-1	CSVEDVLRDSYNEQFF	TGCAGCGTTGAAGACGTCCTGCGGGACAGCTACAATGAGCAGTTCTTC
-	few	TRBV20-1	TRBJ2-7	CSASSQDQYF	TGCAGTGCTAGTTCACAGGATCAGTACTTC
TRBD2	many	TRBV6-4	TRBJ2-1	CASSLAGYNEQFF	TGTGCCAGCAGCTTAGCGGGATACAATGAGCAGTTCTTC
-	many	TRBV10-2	TRBJ1-2	CASSDSGLNYGYTF	TGCGCCAGCAGTGACTCGGGACTTAACTATGGCTACACCTTC
-	many	TRBV6-6	TRBJ2-7	CASTYTGNYEQYF	TGTGCCAGCACCTATACAGGGAACTACGAGCAGTACTTC
-	many	TRBV5-1	TRBJ2-1	CASSFLEVYNEQFF	TGCGCCAGCAGCTTTCTAGAGGTGTACAATGAGCAGTTCTTC
-	-	TRBV9	TRBJ2-1	CASSGVGGRNNEQFF	TGTGCCAGCAGTGGGGTCGGGGGACGAAACAATGAGCAGTTCTTC
-	few	TRBV12-3/TRBV12-4	TRBJ1-1	CASRARGTEAFF	TGTGCCAGCAGGGCGCGGGGCACTGAAGCTTTCTTT
-	many	TRBV6-5	TRBJ2-7	CASSLSESTYEQYF	TGTGCCAGCAGCTTGAGCGAGAGTACCTACGAGCAGTACTTC
-	-	TRBV30	TRBJ2-7	CAWSERGYEQYF	TGTGCCTGGAGTGAGAGGGGCTACGAGCAGTACTTC
-	many	TRBV11-2	TRBJ1-1	CASSLPTRRDTEAFF	TGTGCCAGCAGCCTACCCACAAGAAGGGACACTGAAGCTTTCTTT
TRBD1	many	TRBV7-9	TRBJ1-5	CASSLQGAGQPQHF	TGTGCCAGCAGCTTACAGGGGGCAGGACAGCCCCAGCATTTT
-	many	TRBV5-4	TRBJ2-1	CASTWPGLGYNEQFF	TGTGCCAGCACCTGGCCAGGACTCGGTTACAATGAGCAGTTCTTC
-	few	TRBV27	TRBJ2-7	CASSWLLGGMLYEQYF	TGTGCCAGCAGTTGGCTCCTCGGCGGGATGCTGTACGAGCAGTACTTC
TRBD1	-	TRBV9	TRBJ1-2	CASSPGGSTNYGYTF	TGTGCCAGCAGCCCAGGGGGTTCTACTAACTATGGCTACACCTTC
-	many	TRBV6-4	TRBJ2-1	CASSVGVNINEQFF	TGTGCCAGCAGTGTCGGGGTGAACATAAATGAGCAGTTCTTC
TRBD2	few	TRBV19	TRBJ2-5	CASSRSSGQETQYF	TGTGCCAGTAGTAGATCTAGCGGCCAAGAGACCCAGTACTTC
TRBD2	many	TRBV5-4	TRBJ2-5	CASSLKVASGSQETQYF	TGTGCCAGCAGCTTGAAGGTGGCTAGCGGGAGCCAAGAGACCCAGTACTTC
TRBD1	many	TRBV19	TRBJ2-7	CASRGQGPIYEQYF	TGTGCCAGTAGGGGACAGGGGCCTATCTACGAGCAGTACTTC
TRBD1	many	TRBV5-1	TRBJ1-1	CASRSKGGAGWNTEAFF	TGCGCCAGCAGAAGTAAAGGGGGCGCGGGATGGAACACTGAAGCTTTCTTT
-	many	TRBV7-2	TRBJ2-3	CASSPLAGITDTQYF	TGTGCCAGCAGCCCCTTGGCGGGGATCACAGATACGCAGTATTTT
-	many	TRBV7-9	TRBJ2-7	CASSPSGDIGEQYF	TGTGCCAGCAGCCCTAGTGGGGACATAGGCGAGCAGTACTTC
TRBD2	few	TRBV9	TRBJ2-3	CASTDRRSGSSDTQYF	TGTGCCAGCACCGACAGAAGGAGCGGGAGCTCAGATACGCAGTATTTT
-	many	TRBV7-2	TRBJ2-7	CASSLELEQYF	TGTGCCAGCAGCTTAGAACTCGAGCAGTACTTC
-	many	TRBV18	TRBJ1-5	CASSPSGGASNQPQHF	TGTGCCAGCTCACCATCGGGGGGCGCAAGCAATCAGCCCCAGCATTTT
-	-	TRBV12-3/TRBV12-4	TRBJ1-2	CASSFSYGYTF	TGTGCCAGCAGTTTCAGCTATGGCTACACCTTC
-	many	TRBV4-1	TRBJ1-1	CASSHSEGSLEAFF	TGCGCCAGCAGCCATAGTGAGGGGTCGTTGGAAGCTTTCTTT
-	many	TRBV27	TRBJ2-7	CASSFSRGGGEYEQYF	TGTGCCAGCAGTTTCTCGCGGGGAGGGGGCGAATACGAGCAGTACTTC
TRBD1	many	TRBV6-2/TRBV6-3	TRBJ2-7	CASSSHRGTGEQYF	TGTGCCAGCAGTTCCCACAGGGGTACTGGCGAGCAGTACTTC